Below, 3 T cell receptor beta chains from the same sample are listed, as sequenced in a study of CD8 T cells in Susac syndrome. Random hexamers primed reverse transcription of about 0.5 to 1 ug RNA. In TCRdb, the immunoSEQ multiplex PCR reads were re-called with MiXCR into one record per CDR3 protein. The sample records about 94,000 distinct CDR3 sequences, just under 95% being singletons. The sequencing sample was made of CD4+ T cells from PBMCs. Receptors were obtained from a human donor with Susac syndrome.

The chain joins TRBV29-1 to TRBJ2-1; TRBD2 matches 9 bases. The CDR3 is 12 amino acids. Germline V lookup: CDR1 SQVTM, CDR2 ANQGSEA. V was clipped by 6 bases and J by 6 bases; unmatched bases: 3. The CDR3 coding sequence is TGCAGCGTGGGCGGGGGGGCCAATGAGCAGTTCTTC. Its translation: CSVGGGANEQFF.

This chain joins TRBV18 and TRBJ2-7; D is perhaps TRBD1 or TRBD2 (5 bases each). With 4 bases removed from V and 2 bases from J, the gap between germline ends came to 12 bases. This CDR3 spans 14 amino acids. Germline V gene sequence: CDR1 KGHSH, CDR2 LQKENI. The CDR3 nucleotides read TGTGCCAGCTCACTCCGGGGCTTTCCCTACGAGCAGTACTTC. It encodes CASSLRGFPYEQYF.

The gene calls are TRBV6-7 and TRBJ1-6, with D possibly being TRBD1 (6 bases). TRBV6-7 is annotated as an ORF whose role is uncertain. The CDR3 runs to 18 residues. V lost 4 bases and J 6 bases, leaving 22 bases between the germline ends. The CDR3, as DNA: TGTGCCAGCAGTTCACAGGGAAGCGAAGAGTTACCTAATTCACCCCTCCACTTT. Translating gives CASSSQGSEELPNSPLHF.